The 31 T cell receptor beta chains given below trace back to one sample, sequenced in a study of persistence of HIV-infected CD4 T cells. Cells were stimulated nonspecifically with anti-CD3/anti-CD28 magnetic beads. Responding CD4+ T cells were sorted by upregulation of both CD40 ligand and CD69. The immunoSEQ assay was version 4, run in survey mode. Repertoires were generated with immunoSEQ multiplex PCR, while TCRdb's copy carries only in-frame clones and drops some. The sample includes tens of thousands of clones, just under 90% of them seen just once. Their antigens remain unidentified. Here the sequenced sample was CD4+ T cells sorted from PBMCs after approximately 19-hour stimulation, taken from a patient who received antiretroviral therapy. Every receptor here comes from an adult woman with HIV who was CMV-seropositive.

The gene calls are TRBV5-8 and TRBJ1-3; D possibly corresponds to TRBD1 (5 bases). The CDR3 length is 14 residues. V was shortened by 5 bases and J by 4 bases, with 13 bases between the two germline ends. Germline CDR1 is SGHTS and CDR2 is YDEGEE. The CDR3 nucleotides are TGTGCCAGCAGTAAGGGACTCCAGGGAAACACCATATATTTT. This encodes CASSKGLQGNTIYF.

The gene calls are TRBV18 and TRBJ1-1, with D tentatively TRBD1 (5 bases). Deletions cut 3 bases from V and 5 bases from J, with 10 bases between. This CDR3 spans 13 amino acids. The germline V gene has CDR1 KGHSH and CDR2 LQKENI. The CDR3 region has the DNA TGTGCCAGCTCACCGTCGGGGCGGACTGAAGCTTTCTTT. Its translation: CASSPSGRTEAFF.

The V gene is TRBV18, the J gene TRBJ2-4; D unresolved. Trimming removed 2 bases from V and 7 bases from J, with 6 bases in between. CDR3 size: 12 residues. Germline V gives CDR1 KGHSH, CDR2 LQKENI. This chain's CDR3 is CASSPGFNIQYF. For the CDR3, the DNA is TGTGCCAGCTCACCAGGGTTCAACATTCAGTACTTC. The full variable domain, with the rest looked up from reference TRBV18 and TRBJ2-4, is NAGVMQNPRHLVRRRGQEARLRCSPMKGHSHVYWYRQLPEEGLKFMVYLQKENIIDESGMPKERFSAEFPKEGPSILRIQQVVRGDSAAYFCASSPGFNIQYFGAGTRLSVL.

The J gene is TRBJ1-2, the V gene TRBV6-4, with D perhaps TRBD1 (5 bases). This CDR3 spans 12 amino acids. V was clipped by 2 bases and J by 8 bases, with 9 bases between them. The germline V gene encodes CDR1 MRHNA and CDR2 SNTAGT. The CDR3 here is CASSDQGSGYTF. CDR3 bases: TGTGCCAGCAGTGACCAGGGAAGCGGCTACACCTTC.

The chain joins TRBV28 to TRBJ1-2; 8 nucleotides line up with TRBD1. The length of the CDR3 is 15 residues. The germline CDR1 and CDR2 sequences are MDHEN and SYDVKM. CDR3 protein: CATHEGQVPFYGYTF. Written as DNA, the CDR3 is TGTGCTACCCATGAGGGACAGGTTCCTTTCTATGGCTACACCTTC.

The chain is built from TRBV5-1 and TRBJ1-1, with D uncertain. Between the trimmed V and J ends, which lost 0 bases and 1 base, there was a span of 7 bases. CDR1 SGHRS and CDR2 YFSETQ come from the germline V gene. The length of the CDR3 is 14 residues. The CDR3 DNA sequence: TGCGCCAGCAGCTTGGAAGTTTCGAACACTGAAGCTTTCTTT. Its translation: CASSLEVSNTEAFF.

The chain links TRBV19 to TRBJ1-4, with 8 positions matching TRBD1. Germline loops: CDR1 LNHDA, CDR2 SQIVND (reference sequence). CDR3 length: 15 residues. Trimming at V came to 7 bases and at J to 6 bases, leaving 10 bases not matched to a gene. In DNA, the CDR3 is TGTGCCAGTAACCCGACCGGGACAGGACATGAAAAACTGTTTTTT. Translation gives CASNPTGTGHEKLFF.

The chain employs TRBV18 and TRBJ1-2; no definite D call. Per germline, CDR1 KGHSH and CDR2 LQKENI. Trimming took 2 bases from V and 1 from J, leaving 8 bases between them. The CDR3 covers 14 residues. This CDR3 reads CASSPGPDNYGYTF. For the CDR3, the DNA is TGTGCCAGCTCACCAGGTCCAGATAACTATGGCTACACCTTC.

The chain links TRBV10-3 to TRBJ2-2; 8 nucleotides agree with TRBD2. This CDR3 comprises 14 residues. Germline V gives CDR1 ENHRY, CDR2 SYGVKD. V gave up 11 bases and J gave up 3 bases; unmatched junction bases: 8. CDR3 amino acids: CASKTSADTGELFF. The DNA of the CDR3 is TGTGCCTCGAAGACTAGCGCGGACACCGGGGAGCTGTTTTTT.

This chain uses TRBV3-1 (or the pseudogene TRBV3-2) with TRBJ2-5, with D possibly being TRBD2 (6 bases). This CDR3 is 15 amino acids long. The germline V and J ends were trimmed by 1 base and 5 bases, with 14 bases remaining between them. CDR1 and CDR2 from the germline V gene are LGHDT and YNNKEL (reference sequence). CDR3 sequence (DNA): TGTGCCAGCAGCCAAGCTACCGGGGGTAGGGAGACCCAGTACTTC. It translates to CASSQATGGRETQYF.

This chain joins TRBV7-2 and TRBJ1-2, with D uncertain. V lost 5 bases to trimming and J lost 4 bases, with 14 bases between them. Germline V lookup: CDR1 SGHTA, CDR2 FQGNSA. The CDR3 spans 14 residues. The CDR3 region has the DNA TGTGCCAGCAGCCCCCCGCGGACCACCTATGGCTACACCTTC. It encodes CASSPPRTTYGYTF.

The chain uses TRBV21-1 and TRBJ1-6. TRBV21-1 corresponds to a pseudogene. CDR3 length: 17 amino acids. The CDR3 DNA follows: TGTGCCAGCAGCGGTTTTACACTAGGGCCCTATAATTCACCCCTCCACTTT. Translating gives CASSGFTLGPYNSPLHF.

V gene TRBV10-3 combines with J gene TRBJ2-3; the D is unclear. V was cut by 3 bases and J by 0 bases, with 10 bases left in between. The germline CDR1 and CDR2 sequences are ENHRY and SYGVKD. The CDR3 runs 15 residues. CDR3 nucleotides: TGTGCCATCAGTGAAACTTCACCGAGCACAGATACGCAGTATTTT. Protein: CAISETSPSTDTQYF.

V usage is TRBV6-5 and J usage is TRBJ2-7, with D possibly being TRBD1 (6 bases). CDR3 length: 12 residues. Trimming shortened V by 7 bases and J by 3 bases, and 10 bases separated the two germline ends. The germline V gene has CDR1 MNHEY and CDR2 SVGAGI. CDR3 loop: CASTNRDYEQYF. The DNA of the CDR3 is TGTGCCAGCACTAACAGGGACTACGAGCAGTACTTC.

This chain links TRBV28 with TRBJ2-7; 9 bases are a match to TRBD1. After removal of 5 bases from V and 3 bases from J, the junction contained 8 bases not matched to a gene. The CDR3 runs 15 residues. Germline values: CDR1 MDHEN, CDR2 SYDVKM. The CDR3: CASSQTGTGIYEQYF. The CDR3 nucleotides read TGTGCCAGCAGTCAAACCGGGACAGGGATCTACGAGCAGTACTTC.

The chain joins TRBV6-5 to TRBJ1-1, with 9 bases lining up with TRBD1. The length of the CDR3 is 13 residues. Germline CDR1 reads MNHEY; CDR2 reads SVGAGI. With V trimmed by 6 bases and J by 7 bases, 6 bases remained unmatched. CDR3 coding DNA: TGTGCCAGCAGCGGGGGGACAGGGCTTGAAGCTTTCTTT. This sequence encodes CASSGGTGLEAFF.

The V gene is TRBV5-4, the J gene TRBJ2-3, with D unclear. Deletions cut 7 bases from V and 1 base from J, with 10 bases between. This CDR3 is 13 amino acids long. Looked up from germline, CDR1 is SGHNT and CDR2 is YYREEE (reference sequence). The CDR3 reads CASYRQGTDTQYF. The CDR3 DNA reads as TGTGCCAGCTATAGACAAGGCACAGATACGCAGTATTTT.

The chain links TRBV5-1 to TRBJ2-5, with D maybe TRBD1 (5 bases). The ends were cut back, 7 bases at V and 5 bases at J, with 18 bases in the middle. This CDR3 comprises 14 residues. The V gene's germline CDR1 is SGHRS and CDR2 YFSETQ. The CDR3 here is CASGAREKMETQYF. For the CDR3, the DNA is TGCGCCAGCGGGGCTCGAGAGAAGATGGAGACCCAGTACTTC.

V gene TRBV4-2 combines with J gene TRBJ2-3; D not resolved. CDR3 length: 13 residues. The germline V gene encodes CDR1 LGHNA and CDR2 YNFKEQ. Trimming took 4 bases from V and 5 from J, leaving 10 bases between them. The CDR3 here is CASSRPDGDTQYF. The CDR3 coding sequence is TGTGCCAGCAGCCGCCCGGACGGAGATACGCAGTATTTT.

The V gene is TRBV28, the J gene TRBJ1-3, with D perhaps matching TRBD1 (6 bases). Trimming shortened V by 6 bases and J by 2 bases, and 8 bases separated the two germline ends. The length of the CDR3 is 13 residues. Germline V gene lookup returns CDR1 MDHEN and CDR2 SYDVKM. The chain's CDR3 is CASREGAGNTIYF. The CDR3 nucleotides are TGTGCCAGCAGGGAGGGGGCTGGAAACACCATATATTTT.

The rearrangement links TRBV10-3 to TRBJ2-7, with 12 bases matching TRBD2. The J segment lost 3 bases and the V segment lost 9 bases, leaving 3 bases of the junction unmatched. There are 13 residues in the CDR3. The germline CDR1 and CDR2 sequences are ENHRY and SYGVKD. The CDR3 sequence: CAMPTSGGYEQYF. The CDR3 DNA reads TGTGCCATGCCGACTAGCGGGGGCTACGAGCAGTACTTC.

The genes are TRBV3-1 (or the pseudogene TRBV3-2) and TRBJ1-1; no definite D call. Trimming removed 2 bases from V and 4 bases from J, with 5 bases in between. The germline V gene encodes CDR1 LGHDT and CDR2 YNNKEL (reference sequence). This CDR3 region has 12 residues. CDR3 DNA: TGTGCCAGCAGCCAAATGGCCACTGAAGCTTTCTTT. Residues: CASSQMATEAFF.

The gene calls are TRBV24-1 and TRBJ1-2; D perhaps matches TRBD1 (6 bases). Germline V gene data show CDR1 as KGHDR and CDR2 as SFDVKD. CDR3 length: 15 residues. Trimming took off 3 bases at V and 8 bases at J, with 18 bases between the two ends. DNA for the CDR3: TGTGCCACCAGTGATACAACAATGGGGGGCAGGGGCTACACCTTC. This gives the protein CATSDTTMGGRGYTF.

The chain joins TRBV18 to TRBJ1-1; D ambiguous. The germline V gene has CDR1 KGHSH and CDR2 LQKENI. The CDR3 is made up of 15 amino acids. V lost 1 base to trimming and J lost 4 bases, with 13 bases between them. The CDR3 spells CASSPLGLGGTEAFF. The CDR3 DNA reads TGTGCCAGCTCACCACTAGGACTCGGCGGCACTGAAGCTTTCTTT.

This chain joins TRBV18 and TRBJ1-1; 8 nucleotides align to TRBD1. The J segment lost 0 bases and the V segment lost 5 bases, leaving 8 bases of the junction unmatched. CDR1 and CDR2 (germline): KGHSH, LQKENI. CDR3 length: 16 amino acids. The CDR3 DNA sequence: TGTGCCAGCTCAAACTATCAGGGGGCTATGAACACTGAAGCTTTCTTT. Amino acids: CASSNYQGAMNTEAFF.

The rearrangement links TRBV5-4 to TRBJ1-5; 9 bases are a match to TRBD1. Looked up from germline, CDR1 is SGHNT and CDR2 is YYREEE (reference sequence). The junction had 6 bases not matched to a gene; V was cut back by 4 bases and J by 4 bases. CDR3 size: 15 residues. CDR3 loop: CASSGAGTGNQPQHF. The CDR3 bases are TGTGCCAGCAGCGGAGCCGGGACAGGGAATCAGCCCCAGCATTTT.

In DNA form, the CDR3 reads TGTGCCTGGAGTCCGGGACAGGGGATTGAAAAACTGTTTTTT. Amino acids: CAWSPGQGIEKLFF. V gene TRBV30 combines with J gene TRBJ1-4, with 10 bases identical to TRBD1. Germline V gene sequence: CDR1 GTSNPN, CDR2 SVGIG (reference sequence). CDR3 length equals 14 residues. V shed 2 bases, J shed 7 bases, and the junction held 4 bases outside the gene matches.

The chain uses TRBV6-5 and TRBJ1-1, with no clear D. CDR3 size: 15 residues. Germline V lookup: CDR1 MNHEY, CDR2 SVGAGI. Trimming removed 6 bases at V and 3 bases at J, with 17 bases between. CDR3 loop: CASRAGGLPDTEAFF. CDR3 coding DNA: TGTGCCAGCAGGGCCGGAGGGTTGCCGGACACTGAAGCTTTCTTT.

The CDR3 DNA sequence: TGTGCCAGTAGTATTCAGGACAGGGGGAACAATGAGCAGTTCTTC. Translating gives CASSIQDRGNNEQFF. This chain joins TRBV19 and TRBJ2-1; 10 nucleotides match TRBD1. In germline, CDR1 is LNHDA, CDR2 SQIVND (reference sequence). V lost 3 bases to trimming and J lost 5 bases; unmatched junction nucleotides: 4. This CDR3 has 15 residues.

This chain links TRBV6-5 with TRBJ2-1, with a weak D call TRBD1 (6 bases). V lost 7 bases and J lost 1, with 11 bases in between. Germline CDR1 and CDR2: MNHEY and SVGAGI. This CDR3 has 14 residues. As DNA, the CDR3 is TGTGCCAGCAAAATCCAGGGGTCCTACAATGAGCAGTTCTTC. This codes for CASKIQGSYNEQFF.

This clone was observed a few times. This chain links TRBV7-2 with TRBJ1-1; D is possibly TRBD1 (5 bases). The V gene lost 2 bases and the J gene lost 1 base, with 11 bases spanning the gap. This CDR3 region has 15 residues. Germline-derived CDR1 and CDR2 are SGHTA and FQGNSA. The CDR3 reads CASSLQGLPNTEAFF. DNA for the CDR3: TGTGCCAGCAGCTTACAGGGTTTGCCGAACACTGAAGCTTTCTTT. The complete variable domain, with remaining parts taken from reference TRBV7-2 and TRBJ1-1, reads GAGVSQSPSNKVTEKGKDVELRCDPISGHTALYWYRQSLGQGLEFLIYFQGNSAPDKSGLPSDRFSAERTGGSVSTLTIQRTQQEDSAVYLCASSLQGLPNTEAFFGQGTRLTVV.